Listed below are T cell receptor beta chains from one sample, sequenced in a study of OX40 agonist ivuxolimab in advanced cancers. Using immunoSEQ multiplex PCR, the repertoire was profiled, and TCRdb retains in-frame clones only, with some absent. The table has tens of thousands of clones, roughly 80% seen once. This sample comprised CD4+ or CD8+ T cells sorted from blood, obtained in a trial of the OX40 agonist ivuxolimab. These receptors originate from an adult with an advanced solid tumor such as melanoma, head and neck, liver or kidney cancer. Both conserved end residues are part of each CDR3. D genes are given only for firm matches. Rows may omit the clone size; those that give it use once, few, many or a size class.

j_gene	d_gene	v_gene	abundance	CDR3nt	CDR3aa
TRBJ1-1	TRBD1	TRBV18	NA	TGTGCCAGCTCACAAACAGGGGCCGGTGAAGCTTTCTTT	CASSQTGAGEAFF
TRBJ2-3	NA	TRBV5-1	NA	TGCGCCAGCAGCAACACGGGGGTCTCTAGCACAGATACGCAGTATTTT	CASSNTGVSSTDTQYF
TRBJ2-1	NA	TRBV5-1	NA	TGTGCCAGCAGCCCGGGGGATTACCGGGGTGAGCAGTTCTTC	CASSPGDYRGEQFF
TRBJ2-1	TRBD2	TRBV19	few	TGTGCCAGTACCCCTAAGCCTAGCGGGGGGGCCCATGAGCAGTTCTTC	CASTPKPSGGAHEQFF
TRBJ2-7	NA	TRBV27	NA	TGTGCCAGCAGTTTCCTCCGGGACGTATTATGCTACGAGCAGTACTTC	CASSFLRDVLCYEQYF
TRBJ2-7	TRBD2	TRBV5-4	few	TGTGCCAGCAGCAATCCGGGACTAGAGTTCGGCGAGCAGTACTTC	CASSNPGLEFGEQYF
TRBJ2-5	NA	TRBV9	NA	TGTGCCAGCAGCGGGACAGCCCAAGAGACCCAGTACTTC	CASSGTAQETQYF
TRBJ1-4	NA	TRBV6-5	NA	TGTGCCAGCAGTTACGATCCAGGGTCGATTGAAAAACTGTTTTTT	CASSYDPGSIEKLFF
TRBJ1-1	NA	TRBV7-9	NA	TGTGCCAGCAGCGTAACAGAAGCTTTCTTT	CASSVTEAFF
TRBJ2-1	TRBD2	TRBV6-1	NA	TGTGCCAGCAGTGAGGATAGCGGGAGGGGTTACAATGAGCAGTTCTTC	CASSEDSGRGYNEQFF
TRBJ1-4	NA	TRBV9	NA	TGTGCCAGCAGCACAGGGTCGGGGAAGGGGAATCGAAATGAAAAACTGTTTTTT	CASSTGSGKGNRNEKLFF
TRBJ2-5	TRBD1	TRBV29-1	few	TGCAGCGCTTGGACAGGGTCCGAGACCCAGTACTTC	CSAWTGSETQYF
TRBJ2-5	NA	TRBV18	NA	TGTGCCAGCTCACCACCAGCTGGGCGCGACGACCAAGAGACCCAGTACTTC	CASSPPAGRDDQETQYF
TRBJ1-4	NA	TRBV9	NA	TGTGCCAGCAGCGTCGGAGTCCTAAACATTAATGAAAAACTGTTTTTT	CASSVGVLNINEKLFF
TRBJ2-7	TRBD1	TRBV30	NA	TGTGCCTGGAGTGCAGGGACAGGGGGCTACGAGCAGTACTTC	CAWSAGTGGYEQYF
TRBJ2-7	TRBD1	TRBV7-9	NA	TGTGCCAGCAGCCCTAGACAGGGAACCACCATCTCCTACGAGCAGTACTTC	CASSPRQGTTISYEQYF
TRBJ1-5	NA	TRBV4-3	NA	TGCGCCAGCAGCCAAGATTCAGGGGCAAATCAGCCCCAGCATTTT	CASSQDSGANQPQHF
TRBJ1-1	NA	TRBV10-3	few	TGTGCCATCAGTGATGGGGGATTGCTTAATGAAGCTTTCTTT	CAISDGGLLNEAFF
TRBJ1-5	NA	TRBV5-6	NA	TGTGCCAGCAGCCGGTGGCATAATAGCAATCAGCCCCAGCATTTT	CASSRWHNSNQPQHF
TRBJ1-6	NA	TRBV6-4	NA	TGTGCCAGCAGTGACCAGGGCGGGGGGAATTCACCCCTCCACTTT	CASSDQGGGNSPLHF
TRBJ1-2	TRBD1	TRBV11-2	NA	TGTGCCAGCAGCGCACAAGACAGGGGGGATGGCTACACCTTC	CASSAQDRGDGYTF
TRBJ1-2	TRBD1	TRBV5-4	NA	TGTGCCAGCGCCCAGGGGGGTGGCTATGGCTATACCTTC	CASAQGGGYGYTF
TRBJ1-4	NA	TRBV30	NA	TGTGCCTGGAGCGGGGGAGGAGAAAAACTGTTTTTT	CAWSGGGEKLFF
TRBJ1-2	TRBD1	TRBV29-1	NA	TGCAGCGGCACATTAGGACAGGGCGATGGCTACACCTTC	CSGTLGQGDGYTF
TRBJ2-1	NA	TRBV28	NA	TGTGCCAGCAGTTTGTTAGATCTGAAGGAGCAGTTCTTC	CASSLLDLKEQFF
TRBJ1-5	NA	TRBV6-5	NA	TGTGCCAGCAGTTTAGACGGGACTCTGAACCAGCCCCAGCATTTT	CASSLDGTLNQPQHF
TRBJ1-1	NA	TRBV5-4	NA	TGTGCCAGCACTCCTGCGGGGGGCCGGGTGAACACTGAAGCTTTCTTT	CASTPAGGRVNTEAFF
TRBJ2-7	NA	TRBV5-4	NA	TGTGCCAGCAGCTCCTGGACAGCGGGGACCTACGAGCAGTACTTC	CASSSWTAGTYEQYF
TRBJ2-7	NA	TRBV11-1	few	TGTGCCAGCACCGGGACGGGACGGGGCGAGCAGTACTTC	CASTGTGRGEQYF
TRBJ2-7	TRBD1	TRBV19	NA	TGTGCCAGTAGTATGACAGGGACGACGTACGAGCAGTACTTC	CASSMTGTTYEQYF
TRBJ2-3	TRBD1	TRBV6-5	NA	TGTGCCAGCAACACCCCGGGACAGGGACCAGATACGCAGTATTTT	CASNTPGQGPDTQYF
TRBJ1-1	NA	TRBV10-1	NA	TGCGCCAGCAGTGAGACCCGGGGGAGGTCTGAAGCTTTCTTT	CASSETRGRSEAFF
TRBJ1-1	TRBD1	TRBV18	NA	TGTGCCAGCTCACCAACCGGGACAGGGGGACTCATGAACACTGAAGCTTTCTTT	CASSPTGTGGLMNTEAFF
TRBJ2-6	NA	TRBV5-1	NA	TGCGCCACAGGGGACTCTGGGGCCAACGTCCTGACTTTC	CATGDSGANVLTF
TRBJ2-7	NA	TRBV7-2	NA	TGTGCCAGCAACCGGGACGGGTCGATTTACGAGCAGTACTTC	CASNRDGSIYEQYF
TRBJ2-7	NA	TRBV7-2	NA	TGTGCCAGCAGTATGGTTAGGCAAATCTCCTACGAGCAGTACTTC	CASSMVRQISYEQYF
TRBJ2-1	NA	TRBV14	NA	TGTGCCAGCAGCCCTAAGCGGTACTCCTACAATGAGCAGTTCTTC	CASSPKRYSYNEQFF
TRBJ1-2	NA	TRBV27	NA	TGTGCCAGCAGTCCCCCGGGGGGCTATGGCTACACCTTC	CASSPPGGYGYTF
TRBJ2-7	NA	TRBV7-9	NA	TGTGCCAGCAGCTTAGTGGAGGCGCAGTACTTC	CASSLVEAQYF
TRBJ1-3	NA	TRBV5-8	few	TGTGCCAGCAGCTCTAGGGTAGCTGGAAACACCATATATTTT	CASSSRVAGNTIYF
TRBJ2-1	NA	TRBV6-1	NA	TGTGCCAGCAGTGGCCACAGGGTTTATCGCAATGAGCAGTTCTTC	CASSGHRVYRNEQFF
TRBJ1-2	NA	TRBV6-6	NA	TGTGCCAGCAGTTACGTAGGAGGCTATGGCTACACCTTC	CASSYVGGYGYTF
TRBJ2-7	NA	TRBV2	NA	TGTGCCAGCAGTGATCGGGGTGAGCAGTACTTC	CASSDRGEQYF
TRBJ1-1	NA	TRBV5-5	NA	TGTGCCAGCACCACGCGGGGGGGTGACACTGAAGCTTTCTTT	CASTTRGGDTEAFF
TRBJ1-6	TRBD1	TRBV7-2	once	TGTGCCAGCAGCCCCACGGGACAGGGATCAAATTCACCCCTCCACTTT	CASSPTGQGSNSPLHF
TRBJ1-1	NA	TRBV5-1	NA	TGCGCCAGCAGCGCCTACCCGGGGGCGGACACTGAAGCTTTCTTT	CASSAYPGADTEAFF
TRBJ2-7	NA	TRBV9	NA	TGTGCCAGCAGCGTCGGGGGAGTAGGGGAGCAGTACTTC	CASSVGGVGEQYF
TRBJ1-2	NA	TRBV7-9	NA	TGTGCCAGCAGCTTAGAGGGGTGGACCTCCTATGGCTACACCTTC	CASSLEGWTSYGYTF
TRBJ2-5	NA	TRBV7-2	NA	TGTGCCAGCAGCTTAGGCCAGGGACAAGAGACCCAGTACTTC	CASSLGQGQETQYF
TRBJ1-1	TRBD1	TRBV11-2	NA	TGTGCCAGCAGCTTAGTTTGGGGGACAGAGAACACTGAAGCTTTCTTT	CASSLVWGTENTEAFF
TRBJ1-5	NA	TRBV6-1	NA	TGTGCCAGCAGTATAAGGGTCTATCAGCCCCAGCATTTT	CASSIRVYQPQHF
TRBJ1-3	NA	TRBV7-9	few	TGTGCCAGCAGCCCTCAGGGAGGTGGAAACACCATATATTTT	CASSPQGGGNTIYF
TRBJ1-1	NA	TRBV4-2	NA	TGTGCCAGCAGCCAAAAGGGATCCCGCACTGAAGCTTTCTTT	CASSQKGSRTEAFF
TRBJ2-3	NA	TRBV9	NA	TGTGCCAGCAGCGTAACGGAATATAGCACAGATACGCAGTATTTT	CASSVTEYSTDTQYF
TRBJ2-2	TRBD1	TRBV5-4	NA	TGTGCCAGCACCGGGACAGGGGGTGCCGGGGAGCTGTTTTTT	CASTGTGGAGELFF
TRBJ2-7	TRBD1	TRBV5-5	NA	TGTGCCAGCAGCCCTCGACAGGGGGCTTCCTACGAGCAGTACTTC	CASSPRQGASYEQYF
TRBJ1-2	NA	TRBV18	NA	TGTGCCAGCTCCCAAGGCCAGACAGCTAACTATGGCTACACCTTC	CASSQGQTANYGYTF
TRBJ2-1	NA	TRBV5-1	NA	TGCGCCAGCAGGGACGGGAGTCGGGATAACAATGAGCAGTTCTTC	CASRDGSRDNNEQFF
TRBJ1-2	NA	TRBV10-1	NA	TGCGCCAGCAGAAGACCCCAGAGGGGCTATGGCTACACCTTC	CASRRPQRGYGYTF
TRBJ2-5	NA	TRBV19	NA	TGTGCCAGTAGTATAGCGGGGCCAGAAGAGACCCAGTACTTC	CASSIAGPEETQYF